Below, 26 T cell receptor beta chains from the same sample are listed, as sequenced in a study of spatial heterogeneity in lung cancer. Study-wide results and limits: How many expanded intratumoral alpha and beta TCRs were present tracked the tumor mutation count, which was a count of nonsynonymous mutations.

Their antigens are not known. TCRdb re-called the 5' RACE reads through MiXCR, storing one row per CDR3 protein. The sample has a few thousand distinct CDR3 sequences; approximately 8.6% are singletons. Time point noted: sample taken at primary tumor resection. Source: lung tumor tissue, taken at surgery. The receptors here all came from a male donor with early-stage non-small cell lung cancer.

V is TRBV28 and J is TRBJ2-5; 7 positions agree with TRBD2. Germline V CDR1 and CDR2: MDHEN, SYDVKM. This CDR3 comprises 16 residues. J was trimmed by 5 bases and V by 5 bases; bases with no gene match: 14. Written as DNA, the CDR3 is TGTGCCAGCAGTCTCCGGGGAGCGGGAAGTTCGGAGACCCAGTACTTC. This codes for CASSLRGAGSSETQYF.

This clonotype is labeled as medium-sized. The chain combines TRBV7-2 with TRBJ2-7; perhaps TRBD2 as D (6 bases). Trimming removed 1 base from V and 6 bases from J, with 13 bases in between. The CDR3 is 14 residues long. Germline CDR1 and CDR2: SGHTA and FQGNSA. This CDR3 reads CASSLDPGGFEQYF. The CDR3 region has the DNA TGTGCCAGCAGCTTAGACCCCGGGGGATTCGAGCAGTACTTC.

V gene TRBV9 combines with J gene TRBJ2-7; a weak D match, TRBD2 (5 bases). The ends were cut back, 4 bases at V and 5 bases at J, with 16 bases in the middle. The germline V gene has CDR1 SGDLS and CDR2 YYNGEE. The CDR3 is made up of 14 amino acids. The CDR3 protein is CASSSPGPGDEQYF. The CDR3 bases are TGTGCCAGCAGCTCCCCGGGCCCCGGGGACGAGCAGTACTTC. Full variable domain (remainder filled in from reference TRBV9 and TRBJ2-7): DSGVTQTPKHLITATGQRVTLRCSPRSGDLSVYWYQQSLDQGLQFLIQYYNGEERAKGNILERFSAQQFPDLHSELNLSSLELGDSALYFCASSSPGPGDEQYFGPGTRLTVT.

This clonotype was counted at least ten times. The V gene is TRBV2, the J gene TRBJ2-5; D may match TRBD1 or TRBD2 (5 bases each). CDR1 SNHLY and CDR2 FYNNEI come from the germline V gene. V shed 5 bases and J shed 3 bases, with 7 bases lying between them. This CDR3 spans 12 amino acids. CDR3 nucleotides: TGTGCCAGCAGTCGAGGGGAAGAGACCCAGTACTTC. Translating gives CASSRGEETQYF.

At least ten counts were recorded for this clonotype. The gene calls are TRBV2 and TRBJ2-4; 9 bases are a match to TRBD2. CDR1 and CDR2 from the germline V gene are SNHLY and FYNNEI. This CDR3 has 13 residues. V lost 8 bases and J lost 5; bases outside the gene matches: 4. CDR3 DNA: TGTGCCAGCGAGCGGGGGGTGGAAAACATTCAGTACTTC. As protein: CASERGVENIQYF.

This clonotype counts as medium-sized. This chain uses TRBV5-1 with TRBJ2-1; 8 positions agree with TRBD2. CDR1 SGHRS and CDR2 YFSETQ come from the germline V gene. J lost 5 bases, V lost 1 base, and 11 bases had no gene match. This CDR3 has 17 residues. The CDR3 spells CASSLPSGSSLNNEQFF. CDR3 coding DNA: TGCGCCAGCAGCTTGCCTAGCGGGTCTTCCCTGAACAATGAGCAGTTCTTC.

By sample share, this clonotype is medium-sized. The gene calls are TRBV5-4 and TRBJ2-3; 11 bases map to TRBD2. V lost 4 bases and J lost 4; bases outside the gene matches: 8. The CDR3 contains 16 residues. Germline CDR1 and CDR2: SGHNT and YYREEE (reference sequence). Written as DNA, the CDR3 is TGTGCCAGCAGCGCTACTAGCGGGGGCCGGGCAGATACGCAGTATTTT. Translation: CASSATSGGRADTQYF.

In its sample, this clonotype is medium-sized. This chain joins TRBV20-1 and TRBJ1-2; 8 positions agree with TRBD1. V lost 1 base to trimming and J lost 4 bases; unmatched junction nucleotides: 5. Per germline, CDR1 DFQATT and CDR2 SNEGSKA (reference sequence). The CDR3 spans 14 residues. The CDR3: CSARGSTGGYGYTF. CDR3 nucleotide sequence: TGCAGTGCTAGAGGATCTACAGGGGGCTATGGCTACACCTTC.

The genes are TRBV6-2 or TRBV6-3 and TRBJ2-3; no reliable D call. Trimming removed 6 bases from V and 2 bases from J, with 15 bases in between. Germline lookup yields CDR1 MNHEY and CDR2 SVGEGT. There are 15 residues in the CDR3. The CDR3 region has the DNA TGTGCCAGCAGATTCTGGGGTACAGACACAGATACGCAGTATTTT. This translates into CASRFWGTDTDTQYF.

This clonotype is judged medium-sized. V and J are TRBV7-2 and TRBJ2-2; 9 positions match TRBD2. Trimming took 4 bases from V and 0 from J; bases not matched to a gene: 0. Germline CDR1 is SGHTA and CDR2 is FQGNSA. There are 15 residues in the CDR3. The CDR3 DNA reads TGTGCCAGCAGCTCTAGCGGGACGAACACCGGGGAGCTGTTTTTT. Translated: CASSSSGTNTGELFF.

By sample share, this clonotype is medium-sized. The V gene is TRBV4-2, the J gene TRBJ2-2; D uncertain. Between the trimmed V and J ends, which lost 1 base and 4 bases, there was a span of 13 bases. The germline gives CDR1 LGHNA, CDR2 YNFKEQ. There are 16 residues in the CDR3. Here the CDR3 DNA reads TGTGCCAGCAGCCAAGTGGTTCCTATAAGCACCGGGGAGCTGTTTTTT. This encodes CASSQVVPISTGELFF.

This clonotype qualifies as medium-sized. The chain joins TRBV7-2 to TRBJ2-3; TRBD2 aligns across 12 bases. Germline V gene sequence: CDR1 SGHTA, CDR2 FQGNSA. CDR3 length: 15 amino acids. The J segment lost 6 bases and the V segment lost 4 bases, leaving 5 bases of the junction unmatched. CDR3 protein: CASSSLAGGRDTQYF. CDR3 nucleotides: TGTGCCAGCAGCTCGCTAGCGGGGGGGAGGGATACGCAGTATTTT.

The chain employs TRBV7-3 and TRBJ2-1, with a tentative D call TRBD2 (5 bases). V lost 0 bases to trimming and J lost 7 bases, with 10 bases between them. Germline CDR1 reads SGHTA; CDR2 reads FQGTGA. This CDR3 region has 14 residues. CDR3 sequence (DNA): TGTGCCAGCAGCTTAACCGTGACGGGGAATGAGCAGTTCTTC. Its translation: CASSLTVTGNEQFF.

By its share, this clonotype is medium-sized (0.01 to 0.1%). This rearrangement joins TRBV6-5 to TRBJ1-5, with D possibly being TRBD1 (6 bases). The CDR3 loop spans 13 amino acids. Germline lookup yields CDR1 MNHEY and CDR2 SVGAGI. The V gene lost 6 bases and the J gene lost 7 bases, with 13 bases spanning the gap. The CDR3 protein is CASRGPGEQPQHF. CDR3 bases: TGTGCCAGCAGGGGTCCAGGGGAACAGCCCCAGCATTTT.

This clonotype is termed medium-sized. The rearrangement uses TRBV5-1 and TRBJ1-1; D gene uncertain. This CDR3 is 14 amino acids long. Germline lookup yields CDR1 SGHRS and CDR2 YFSETQ. Trimming pared 0 bases from V and 3 bases from J, leaving 9 bases between. As DNA, the CDR3 is TGCGCCAGCAGCTTGGATGGAGGGTACACTGAAGCTTTCTTT. Protein: CASSLDGGYTEAFF.

Remarks on this clonotype: This may be a read error: a much more frequent sequence differs by one nucleotide. The V gene is TRBV7-2, the J gene TRBJ2-5, with unresolved D. CDR3 length: 13 residues. Germline lookup yields CDR1 SGHTA and CDR2 FQGNSA. The V end was cut by 5 bases, the J end by 8 bases, with 15 bases between. The CDR3 spells CASSIRRLPTQYF. The CDR3 DNA sequence: TGTGCCAGCAGCATACGCCGGCTCCCCACCCAGTACTTC.

By sample share, this clonotype is medium-sized. V usage is TRBV20-1 and J usage is TRBJ2-1, with 8 bases identical to TRBD2. Germline trimming cut 3 bases from V and 6 bases from J; bases unmatched to any gene: 10. In germline, CDR1 is DFQATT, CDR2 SNEGSKA (reference sequence). The CDR3 loop spans 15 amino acids. The CDR3 loop is CSASSPAGDSNEQFF. CDR3 nucleotide sequence: TGCAGTGCTAGCTCCCCAGCGGGGGACTCCAATGAGCAGTTCTTC.

This clonotype is judged large. The chain joins TRBV20-1 to TRBJ2-3; TRBD2 aligns across 10 bases. The CDR3 runs 14 residues. Trimming cost V 4 bases and J 4 bases; bases outside gene matches: 5. The germline CDR1 and CDR2 sequences are DFQATT and SNEGSKA (reference sequence). In DNA form, the CDR3 reads TGCAGTGCTAATGGCCTAGCGGGGGCAGATACGCAGTATTTT. Translating gives CSANGLAGADTQYF.

The sample holds many counts of this clonotype. This sequence joins TRBV28 and TRBJ1-2; no reliable D call. V was shortened by 6 bases and J by 3 bases, with 8 bases between the two germline ends. The germline V gene has CDR1 MDHEN and CDR2 SYDVKM. There are 12 residues in the CDR3. The CDR3 is CASSRRDYGYTF. The CDR3 nucleotides are TGTGCCAGCAGCCGCAGAGACTATGGCTACACCTTC.

In its sample, this clonotype is medium-sized. V and J are TRBV20-1 and TRBJ2-1; D is perhaps TRBD2 (6 bases). The CDR3 consists of 14 residues. Trimming cost V 5 bases and J 6 bases, with 17 bases left between them. Per the germline V gene, CDR1 is DFQATT and CDR2 is SNEGSKA (reference sequence). For the CDR3, the DNA is TGCAGTGCTTTCCGGGACTGGATGACCAATGAGCAGTTCTTC. Translated: CSAFRDWMTNEQFF.

This clonotype was counted many times. This rearrangement joins TRBV30 to TRBJ2-5, with TRBD1 identical over 10 bases. J gave up 4 bases and V 3 bases, and 8 bases lay outside the gene matches. The germline V gene encodes CDR1 GTSNPN and CDR2 SVGIG (reference sequence). The CDR3 is 15 residues long. CDR3 bases: TGTGCCTGGAGCCGGACAGGGGGTTTGTTAGAGACCCAGTACTTC. It codes for CAWSRTGGLLETQYF.

By frequency in the sample, this clonotype is medium-sized (0.01 to 0.1%). The CDR3 loop is CASSYSSSFRRDTEAFF. The CDR3 nucleotides are TGTGCCAGCAGTTACTCATCGAGCTTCCGGCGGGACACTGAAGCTTTCTTT. This chain connects TRBV6-5 to TRBJ1-1; D ambiguous. Germline V gives CDR1 MNHEY, CDR2 SVGAGI. V was cut by 0 bases and J by 3 bases, with 17 bases left in between. The CDR3 sequence is 17 residues long.

This clonotype is medium-sized in the sample. As DNA, the CDR3 is TGTGCCAGCAGCTTGGCGGACAGGGATGGCTACACCTTC. It yields the protein CASSLADRDGYTF. V gene TRBV5-4 combines with J gene TRBJ1-2; TRBD1 matches 8 bases. CDR3 length: 13 residues. Germline loops: CDR1 SGHNT, CDR2 YYREEE (reference sequence). The V segment lost 0 bases and the J segment 6 bases; nucleotides outside the gene matches: 1.

There are a few counts of this clonotype. V gene TRBV10-3 combines with J gene TRBJ1-6; D is uncertain. Trimming took 7 bases from V and 9 from J, leaving 13 bases between them. The CDR3 has 13 residues. The germline CDR1 and CDR2 sequences are ENHRY and SYGVKD. In DNA form, the CDR3 reads TGTGCCATCACTTCCGGGGTTCGTTCACCCCTCCACTTT. Encoded protein: CAITSGVRSPLHF.

Judged by abundance, this clonotype is medium-sized. The rearrangement uses TRBV28 and TRBJ2-7, with 7 nucleotides matching TRBD2. Germline values: CDR1 MDHEN, CDR2 SYDVKM. Germline trimming cut 3 bases from V and 3 bases from J; bases unmatched to any gene: 5. This CDR3 contains 14 residues. The chain's CDR3 is CASSFPGDYYEQYF. In DNA, the CDR3 is TGTGCCAGCAGTTTTCCTGGGGACTACTACGAGCAGTACTTC.

About this clonotype: A read error may be the cause here, since a much bigger clone is one base away. For the CDR3, the DNA is TGCAGCATGAAAGGGAGGTTCTACGAGCAGTACTTC. It translates to CSMKGRFYEQYF. The chain has TRBV29-1 and TRBJ2-7, with D possibly TRBD2 on 6 matching bases. The germline V and J ends were trimmed by 8 bases and 3 bases, with 14 bases remaining between them. Germline lookup yields CDR1 SQVTM and CDR2 ANQGSEA. The CDR3 runs 12 residues.